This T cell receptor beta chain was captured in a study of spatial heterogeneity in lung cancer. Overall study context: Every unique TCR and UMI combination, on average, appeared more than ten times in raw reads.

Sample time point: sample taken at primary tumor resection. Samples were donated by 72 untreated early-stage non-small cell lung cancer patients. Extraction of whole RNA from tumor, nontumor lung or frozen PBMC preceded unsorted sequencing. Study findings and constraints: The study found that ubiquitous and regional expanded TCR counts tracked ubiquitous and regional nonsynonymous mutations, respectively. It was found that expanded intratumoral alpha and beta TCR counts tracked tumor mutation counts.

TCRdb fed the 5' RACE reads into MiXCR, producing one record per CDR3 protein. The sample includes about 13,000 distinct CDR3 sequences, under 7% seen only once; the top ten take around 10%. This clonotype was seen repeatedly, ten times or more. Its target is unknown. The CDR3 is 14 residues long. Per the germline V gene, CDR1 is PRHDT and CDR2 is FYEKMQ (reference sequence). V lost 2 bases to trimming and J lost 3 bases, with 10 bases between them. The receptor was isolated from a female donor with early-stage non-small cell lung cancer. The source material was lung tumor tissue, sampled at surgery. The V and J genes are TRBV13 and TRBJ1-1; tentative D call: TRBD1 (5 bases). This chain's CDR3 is CASSLRGRDTEAFF. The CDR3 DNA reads TGTGCCAGCAGCTTAAGGGGTCGGGACACTGAAGCTTTCTTT.